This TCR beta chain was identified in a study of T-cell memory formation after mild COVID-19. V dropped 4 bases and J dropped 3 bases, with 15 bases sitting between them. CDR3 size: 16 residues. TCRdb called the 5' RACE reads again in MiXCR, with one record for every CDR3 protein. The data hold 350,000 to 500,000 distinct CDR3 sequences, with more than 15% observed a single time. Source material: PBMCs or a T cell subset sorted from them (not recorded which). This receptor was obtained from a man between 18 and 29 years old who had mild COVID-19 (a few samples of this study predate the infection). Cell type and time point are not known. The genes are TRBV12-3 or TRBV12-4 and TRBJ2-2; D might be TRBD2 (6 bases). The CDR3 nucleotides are TGTGCCAGCAGTTCCCTTACTGGGGAGGACACCGGGGAGCTGTTTTTT. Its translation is CASSSLTGEDTGELFF.